These 7 T cell receptor beta chains were sequenced from one sample in a study of cytomegalovirus exposure and HLA in healthy donors. It was with 60 Vbeta and 13 Jbeta primers that the PCR ran. Produced via immunoSEQ multiplex PCR; TCRdb's table is partial and in-frame only. The sample lists around 100,000 clones; 60% to 75% were seen once. The specimen sequenced was PBMCs. The receptors come from a man aged 45-65 years in good health and CMV-seronegative.

This clone was counted a single time. This chain uses TRBV20-1 with TRBJ1-2; D is perhaps TRBD1 (5 bases). Germline CDR1 and CDR2: DFQATT and SNEGSKA (reference sequence). The CDR3 runs to 11 residues. CDR3 DNA: TGCAGGGCGGGGGGTAGCTATGGCTACACCTTC. Its protein product is CRAGGSYGYTF.

V gene TRBV30 combines with J gene TRBJ2-1; 7 nucleotides agree with TRBD2. The germline gives CDR1 GTSNPN, CDR2 SVGIG (reference sequence). V shed 3 bases and J 14 bases; nucleotides not matched to a gene: 10. This CDR3 contains 12 residues. The CDR3 nucleotides read TGTGCCTGGAGCCTCTCTTCTAGCGGAGAGTTCTTC. Translated: CAWSLSSSGEFF.

This CDR3 reads CASSVITGRGSEAFF. DNA for the CDR3: TGTGCCAGCAGCGTGATAACAGGGCGCGGTTCTGAAGCTTTCTTT. V and J are TRBV9 and TRBJ1-1; TRBD1 might be the D (6 bases). Germline CDR1 and CDR2: SGDLS and YYNGEE. Deletions cut 2 bases from V and 6 bases from J, with 17 bases between. This CDR3 comprises 15 residues.

The count of this clone is one. The CDR3 spells CASSLGPSSYEQYF. Here the CDR3 DNA reads TGTGCCAGCAGCTTAGGTCCGAGCTCCTACGAGCAGTACTTC. This chain connects TRBV11-2 to TRBJ2-7; D not certain. V lost 1 base and J 0 bases, leaving 7 bases between the germline ends. Germline CDR1 reads SGHAT; CDR2 reads FQNNGV. This CDR3 has 14 amino acids.

This sequence joins TRBV29-1 and TRBJ2-6; tentative D call: TRBD1 (6 bases). The CDR3 spans 14 residues. From germline, CDR1 is SQVTM and CDR2 ANQGSEA. Trimming cost V 7 bases and J 3 bases, with 13 bases left between them. The CDR3 DNA reads TGCAGCGCATTGGACAGCGGTGGGGCCAACGTCCTGACTTTC. This gives the protein CSALDSGGANVLTF.

This chain connects TRBV18 to TRBJ2-3; D unresolved. The ends were cut back, 3 bases at V and 6 bases at J, with 4 bases in the middle. Germline CDR1 KGHSH, CDR2 LQKENI. CDR3 length: 11 residues. The CDR3 DNA reads TGTGCCAGCTCACCCAGGGATACGCAGTATTTT. It is translated as CASSPRDTQYF.

This clone ranks as medium-sized. The rearrangement joins TRBV6-4 to TRBJ1-2; TRBD1 matches at 8 bases. V lost 7 bases, J lost 4 bases, and 8 bases stayed unmatched. The CDR3 length is 14 residues. The germline V gene encodes CDR1 MRHNA and CDR2 SNTAGT. CDR3 bases: TGTGCCAGCACAACAGGGGGTGCCCCCTATGGCTACACCTTC. Translated, it gives CASTTGGAPYGYTF.